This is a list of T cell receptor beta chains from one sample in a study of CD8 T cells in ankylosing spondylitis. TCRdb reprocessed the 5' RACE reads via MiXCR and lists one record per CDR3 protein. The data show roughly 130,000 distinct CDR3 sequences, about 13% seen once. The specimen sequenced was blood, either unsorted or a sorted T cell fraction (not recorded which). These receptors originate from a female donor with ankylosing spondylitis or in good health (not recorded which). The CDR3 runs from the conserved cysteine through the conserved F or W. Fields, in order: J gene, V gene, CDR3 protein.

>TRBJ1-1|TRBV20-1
CSANPTGWNTEAFF
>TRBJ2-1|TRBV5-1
CASSQGLAKGNEQFF
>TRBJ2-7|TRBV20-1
CSASTRTSGIIREQYF
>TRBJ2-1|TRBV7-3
CASSLEEISGGAGNEQFF
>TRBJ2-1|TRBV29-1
CSVEDRRHGREQFF
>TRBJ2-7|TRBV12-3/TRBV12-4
CASSHRASSYEQYF
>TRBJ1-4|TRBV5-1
CASSWGLYSTNEKLFF
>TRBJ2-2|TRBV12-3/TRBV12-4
CASTPGGQGSGELFF
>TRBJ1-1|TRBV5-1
CASKDGPANTEAFF
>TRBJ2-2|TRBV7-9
CASSRDANTGELFF
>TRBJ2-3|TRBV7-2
CASSQWAGGTDTQYF
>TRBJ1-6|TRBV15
CATSRDRGPDSPLHF
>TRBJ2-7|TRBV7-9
CASSFKRAEHYEQYF
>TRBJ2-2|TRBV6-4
CASSEGTSDTGELFF
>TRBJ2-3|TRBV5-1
CASSLPGGTNTDTQYF
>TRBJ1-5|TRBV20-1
CSAAGTGSYSNQPQHF
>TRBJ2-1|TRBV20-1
CSARDPRQGVSEQFF
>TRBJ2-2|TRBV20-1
CSASGLAGTGELFF
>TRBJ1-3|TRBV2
CASSERTGGSNTIYF
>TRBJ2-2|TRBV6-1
CASKSRGGLVGELFF
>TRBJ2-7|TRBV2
CASSSGLAEQYF
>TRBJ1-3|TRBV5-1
CASSPDGSTGNTIYF
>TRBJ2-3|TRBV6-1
CATRGVLAGGTDTQYF
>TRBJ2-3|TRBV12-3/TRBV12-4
CASNRAGVTDTQYF
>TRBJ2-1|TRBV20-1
CSAPLLAGANEQFF